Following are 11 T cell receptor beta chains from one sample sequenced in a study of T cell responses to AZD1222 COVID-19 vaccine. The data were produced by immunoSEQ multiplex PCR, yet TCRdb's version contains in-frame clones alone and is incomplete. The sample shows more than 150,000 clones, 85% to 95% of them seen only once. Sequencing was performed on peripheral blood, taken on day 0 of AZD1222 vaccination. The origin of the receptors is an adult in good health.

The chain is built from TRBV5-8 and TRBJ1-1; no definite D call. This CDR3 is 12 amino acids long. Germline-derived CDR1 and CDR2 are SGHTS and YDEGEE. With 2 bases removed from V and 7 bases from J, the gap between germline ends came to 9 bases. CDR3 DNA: TGTGCCAGCAGCTTACTCCAGAATGAAGCTTTCTTT. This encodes CASSLLQNEAFF.

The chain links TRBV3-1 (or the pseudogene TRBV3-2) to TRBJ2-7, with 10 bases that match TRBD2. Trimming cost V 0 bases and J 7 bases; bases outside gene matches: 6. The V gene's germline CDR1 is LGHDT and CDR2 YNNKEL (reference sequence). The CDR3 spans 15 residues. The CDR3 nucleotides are TGTGCCAGCAGCCAAGATCTAGCGGGAGTGGGGGAGCAGTACTTC. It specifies CASSQDLAGVGEQYF.

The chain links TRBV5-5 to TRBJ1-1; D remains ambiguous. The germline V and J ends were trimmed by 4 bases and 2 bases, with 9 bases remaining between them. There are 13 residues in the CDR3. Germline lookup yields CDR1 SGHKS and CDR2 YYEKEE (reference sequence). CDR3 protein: CASSRTTNTEAFF. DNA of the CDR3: TGTGCCAGCAGCCGCACAACTAACACTGAAGCTTTCTTT. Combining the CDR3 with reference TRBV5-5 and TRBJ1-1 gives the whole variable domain DAGVTQSPTHLIKTRGQQVTLRCSPISGHKSVSWYQQVLGQGPQFIFQYYEKEERGRGNFPDRFSARQFPNYSSELNVNALLLGDSALYLCASSRTTNTEAFFGQGTRLTVV.

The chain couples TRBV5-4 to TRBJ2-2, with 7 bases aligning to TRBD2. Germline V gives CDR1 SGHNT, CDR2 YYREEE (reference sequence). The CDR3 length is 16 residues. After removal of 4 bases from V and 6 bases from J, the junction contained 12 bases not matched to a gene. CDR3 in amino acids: CASSTMTSRDAGELFF. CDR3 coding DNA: TGTGCCAGCAGCACTATGACTAGCCGCGACGCCGGGGAGCTGTTTTTT. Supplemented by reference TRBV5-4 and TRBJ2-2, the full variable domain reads ETGVTQSPTHLIKTRGQQVTLRCSSQSGHNTVSWYQQALGQGPQFIFQYYREEENGRGNFPPRFSGLQFPNYSSELNVNALELDDSALYLCASSTMTSRDAGELFFGEGSRLTVL.

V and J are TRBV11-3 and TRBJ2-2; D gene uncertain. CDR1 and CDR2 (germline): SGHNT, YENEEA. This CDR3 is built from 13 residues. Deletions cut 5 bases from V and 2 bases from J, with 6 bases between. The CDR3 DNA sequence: TGTGCCAGCAGCCCCTATAACACCGGGGAGCTGTTTTTT. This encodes CASSPYNTGELFF.

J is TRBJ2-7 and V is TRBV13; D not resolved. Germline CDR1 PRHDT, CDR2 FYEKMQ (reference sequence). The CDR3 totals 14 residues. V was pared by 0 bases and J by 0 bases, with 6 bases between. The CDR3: CASSLGLSSYEQYF. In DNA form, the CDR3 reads TGTGCCAGCAGCTTAGGTCTATCCTCCTACGAGCAGTACTTC.

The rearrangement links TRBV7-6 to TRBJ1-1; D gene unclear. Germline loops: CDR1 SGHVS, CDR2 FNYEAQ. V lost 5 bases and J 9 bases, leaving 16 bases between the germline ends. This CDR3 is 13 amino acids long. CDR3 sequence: CASSPTDGYKAFF. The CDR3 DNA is TGTGCCAGCAGCCCGACGGACGGATACAAAGCTTTCTTT.

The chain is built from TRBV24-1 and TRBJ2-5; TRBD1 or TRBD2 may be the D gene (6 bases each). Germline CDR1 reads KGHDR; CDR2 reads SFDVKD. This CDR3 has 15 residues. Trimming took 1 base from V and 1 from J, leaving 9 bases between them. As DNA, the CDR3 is TGTGCCACCAGTGATTTAGGGGGAGGCCAAGAGACCCAGTACTTC. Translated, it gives CATSDLGGGQETQYF.

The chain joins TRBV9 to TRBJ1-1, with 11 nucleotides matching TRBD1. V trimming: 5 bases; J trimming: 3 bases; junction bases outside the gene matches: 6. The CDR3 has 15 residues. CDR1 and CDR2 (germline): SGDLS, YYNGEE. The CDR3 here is CASRSGQGAHTEAFF. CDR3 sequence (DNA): TGTGCCAGCAGATCCGGACAGGGGGCTCACACTGAAGCTTTCTTT.

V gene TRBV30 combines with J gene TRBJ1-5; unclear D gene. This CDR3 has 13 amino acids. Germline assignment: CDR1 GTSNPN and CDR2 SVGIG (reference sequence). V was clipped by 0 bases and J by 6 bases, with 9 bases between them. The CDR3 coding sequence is TGTGCCTGGAGTGTAATGCTCGGTCAGCCCCAGCATTTT. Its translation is CAWSVMLGQPQHF.

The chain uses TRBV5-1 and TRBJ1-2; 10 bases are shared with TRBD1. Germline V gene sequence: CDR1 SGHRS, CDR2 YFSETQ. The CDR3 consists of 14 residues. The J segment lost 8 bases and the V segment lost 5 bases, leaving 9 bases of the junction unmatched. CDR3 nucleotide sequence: TGCGCCAGCAGTTTGACAGGGGGCTCACGGGGCTACACCTTC. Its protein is CASSLTGGSRGYTF.